The rows below give T cell receptor beta chains drawn from one sample of a study of T cell responses to AZD1222 COVID-19 vaccine. Using immunoSEQ multiplex PCR, the repertoire was profiled, and TCRdb retains in-frame clones only, with some absent. Altogether approximately 150,000 clones are present, about nine tenths being singletons, with the ten largest covering approximately 5.9%. Material: peripheral blood, obtained 28 days after the second AZD1222 dose. The receptors were sampled from an adult who received the AZD1222 COVID-19 vaccine. CDR3s include the opening cysteine and the closing phenylalanine or tryptophan. D genes are given only for firm matches. Clone size is shown for a subset of rows, as once, few, many or a class of expanded clone.

NA,13,TRBJ1-5,TRBV18,NA,TGTGCCAGCTCACCTGGGTTCAATCAGCCCCAGCATTTT,CASSPGFNQPQHF
NA,15,TRBJ1-1,TRBV18,NA,TGTGCCAGCTCACCGGGGCAGGGGAGGGACACTGAAGCTTTCTTT,CASSPGQGRDTEAFF
TRBD1,17,TRBJ2-1,TRBV6-6,NA,TGTGCCAGCAGTCCTAGCTCTGCGGGACAGGGCCGAGGTGAGCAGTTCTTC,CASSPSSAGQGRGEQFF
NA,14,TRBJ1-2,TRBV5-8,NA,TGTGCCAGCACCCCCCCGACAACGGTCTATGGCTACACCTTC,CASTPPTTVYGYTF
NA,12,TRBJ2-7,TRBV28,NA,TGTGCCAGCAGTTTGATCCCCCGCGAGCAGTACTTC,CASSLIPREQYF
TRBD1,17,TRBJ2-5,TRBV30,NA,TGTGCCTGGAGTGAAGCCCCGGAGGCAGGGGGTTCCGGGACCCAGTACTTC,CAWSEAPEAGGSGTQYF
TRBD1,14,TRBJ1-5,TRBV6-1,NA,TGTGCCAGCAGTGAAGGACAGGGAGCTCGTCCCCAGCATTTT,CASSEGQGARPQHF
NA,19,TRBJ2-1,TRBV19,NA,TGTGCCAGTAGTATAGATCCGGGGAGGAGTACCGCCACCTACAATGAGCAGTTCTTC,CASSIDPGRSTATYNEQFF
NA,15,TRBJ2-7,TRBV2,once,TGTGCCAGCAGTGGCCAGATGCAGCAGGGCTACGAGCAGTACTTC,CASSGQMQQGYEQYF
TRBD2,16,TRBJ2-5,TRBV24-1,NA,TGTGCCACCAGTGAACTAGCGGGAACTACCGGGGAGACCCAGTACTTC,CATSELAGTTGETQYF
NA,12,TRBJ1-2,TRBV30,NA,TGTGCCTCTTCAGGGCGGGGATATGGCTACACCTTC,CASSGRGYGYTF
NA,15,TRBJ2-7,TRBV7-2,NA,TGTGCCAGCAGCTTAACCGGAGTCGGGATCCGCGAGCAGTACTTC,CASSLTGVGIREQYF
NA,13,TRBJ1-5,TRBV28,NA,TGTGCCAGCTGTTTTGGGTTGGGGCAGCCCCAGCATTTT,CASCFGLGQPQHF
NA,16,TRBJ1-2,TRBV7-8,NA,TGTGCCAGCAGCTTAAAGCGGCGGCAACCAGACTATGGCTACACCTTC,CASSLKRRQPDYGYTF
NA,13,TRBJ1-2,TRBV19,NA,TGTGCCAGTTCCACGGGGCCTATCTATGGCTACACCTTC,CASSTGPIYGYTF
TRBD1,14,TRBJ1-4,TRBV27,NA,TGTGCCAGCAGTTCGCACAGGGGTTCTGAAAAACTGTTTTTT,CASSSHRGSEKLFF
NA,14,TRBJ1-3,TRBV18,NA,TGTGCCAGCTCACCAGACAACTCTGGAAACACCATATATTTT,CASSPDNSGNTIYF
NA,14,TRBJ2-4,TRBV5-1,NA,TGCGCCAGCAGCCCAAGTCCCCTGAGGGACATTCAGTACTTC,CASSPSPLRDIQYF
NA,14,TRBJ2-7,TRBV7-8,NA,TGTGCCAGCAGCTACGATTCAATTTTGACCGGGCAGTACTTC,CASSYDSILTGQYF
NA,11,TRBJ1-1,TRBV20-1,NA,TGCAGTGTGCGACCGAACACTGAAGCTTTCTTT,CSVRPNTEAFF
TRBD2,14,TRBJ2-7,TRBV7-2,NA,TGTGCCAGCAGTTACAGGACTAGCCCCTACGAGCAGTACTTC,CASSYRTSPYEQYF
NA,16,TRBJ2-1,TRBV10-3,NA,TGTGCCATCAGTGAGTCGGGTAGCGGAGACTACAATGAGCAGTTCTTC,CAISESGSGDYNEQFF
TRBD2,19,TRBJ2-7,TRBV11-3,NA,TGTGCCAGCAGCTTCAGAGCTAGCGGGAGGGCCCGAAGCTCCTACGAGCAGTACTTC,CASSFRASGRARSSYEQYF
NA,19,TRBJ1-6,TRBV3-1/TRBV3-2,NA,TGTGCCAGCAGCCAAGATCTTCGGTCCTCCTGGGGTCCGAATTCACCCCTCCACTTT,CASSQDLRSSWGPNSPLHF
TRBD2,17,TRBJ2-4,TRBV5-1,NA,TGCGCCAGCAGCTCCTGGACTAGCGGGAGTGGAGAAAACATTCAGTACTTC,CASSSWTSGSGENIQYF
NA,14,TRBJ1-2,TRBV28,NA,TGTGCCAGCAGGGCCGGGCTGGGGGACTATGGCTACACCTTC,CASRAGLGDYGYTF
TRBD1,16,TRBJ2-5,TRBV7-2,NA,TGTGCCAGCAGCTTAGCGCCCGACAGGGTTCAAGAGACCCAGTACTTC,CASSLAPDRVQETQYF
NA,14,TRBJ2-1,TRBV30,NA,TGTGCCTGGGAAGGGGGAAGCTCCTACAATGAGCAGTTCTTC,CAWEGGSSYNEQFF
NA,17,TRBJ1-3,TRBV5-1,NA,TGCGCCAGCAGCTTGAGGGCCGGACAGAGGGCCGGAAACACCATATATTTT,CASSLRAGQRAGNTIYF
NA,16,TRBJ1-4,TRBV4-3,once,TGCGCCAGCAGCCCCCCGTCGGGCGGAGTTAATGAAAAACTGTTTTTT,CASSPPSGGVNEKLFF
NA,16,TRBJ1-3,TRBV29-1,NA,TGCAGCGTTGAAGATGCAACGACCGGCGCTGGAAACACCATATATTTT,CSVEDATTGAGNTIYF
NA,15,TRBJ1-5,TRBV5-6,NA,TGTGCCAGCAGCCCCGGTGGCAGGGGAACTCAGCCCCAGCATTTT,CASSPGGRGTQPQHF
NA,16,TRBJ2-5,TRBV18,NA,TGTGCCAGCTCACCACCAAGGACAGGTCGGGGGGAGACCCAGTACTTC,CASSPPRTGRGETQYF
NA,15,TRBJ1-3,TRBV9,few,TGTGCCAGCAGCGTAGGGTGGGGGCAGGGAAACACCATATATTTT,CASSVGWGQGNTIYF
TRBD1,15,TRBJ1-1,TRBV14,NA,TGTGCCAGCAGCCAAATCTCCAGGGGGGGTACTGAAGCTTTCTTT,CASSQISRGGTEAFF
NA,14,TRBJ1-2,TRBV7-9,NA,TGTGCCAGCAGCCACCTCTTAGCTAACTATGGCTACACCTTC,CASSHLLANYGYTF
TRBD1,17,TRBJ2-2,TRBV27,NA,TGTGCCAGCACTATCCAGGGGACAGGGACCTACACCGGGGAGCTGTTTTTT,CASTIQGTGTYTGELFF
NA,14,TRBJ1-2,TRBV30,NA,TGTGCCTGGTACACCGCGAGGGGTAACTATGGCTACACCTTC,CAWYTARGNYGYTF
NA,12,TRBJ1-6,TRBV27,NA,TGTGCCAGCAGTTACTATAATTCACCCCTCCACTTT,CASSYYNSPLHF
NA,15,TRBJ1-5,TRBV2,NA,TGTGCCAGCAGTGCGACAAAGTATAGCAATCAGCCCCAGCATTTT,CASSATKYSNQPQHF
NA,15,TRBJ2-2,TRBV28,NA,TGTGCCAGCAGCCCTCCACAGGGTCCCGCCGGGGAGCTGTTTTTT,CASSPPQGPAGELFF
NA,11,TRBJ2-7,TRBV28,NA,TGTGCCACATACAGGGAGTACGAGCAGTACTTC,CATYREYEQYF
TRBD1,15,TRBJ2-3,TRBV9,NA,TGTGCCAGCAGCGTAGAAGGGGGCATTTTGGATACGCAGTATTTT,CASSVEGGILDTQYF
TRBD2,20,TRBJ2-3,TRBV20-1,NA,TGCAGTGCTAGTAGCGTTAGGAGGCCTCATCCTAGCGGGACGACAGATACGCAGTATTTT,CSASSVRRPHPSGTTDTQYF
NA,15,TRBJ1-1,TRBV28,NA,TGTGCCAGCAGTTTCACGACAGGTATGAACACTGAAGCTTTCTTT,CASSFTTGMNTEAFF
NA,12,TRBJ2-3,TRBV9,NA,TGTGCCAGCAGCGTAGTGGCAGATACGCAGTATTTT,CASSVVADTQYF